Following are 20 T cell receptor beta chains from one sample sequenced in a study of cytomegalovirus exposure and HLA in healthy donors. A multiplex PCR was run with 60 Vbeta primers and 13 Jbeta primers. The method was immunoSEQ multiplex PCR; TCRdb's version includes in-frame clones alone and lacks a portion of them. The sample lists approximately 200,000 clones, 82% seen once, with roughly 0.097% in the top ten. Sample: PBMCs. The receptors derive from a boy under 10 years old in good health and CMV-seronegative.

The chain couples TRBV5-4 to TRBJ1-3; the D gene is possibly TRBD1 (6 bases). Per germline, CDR1 SGHNT and CDR2 YYREEE (reference sequence). This CDR3 spans 14 amino acids. Trimming took 3 bases from V and 3 from J, leaving 10 bases between them. The chain's CDR3 is CASSSRTDGNTIYF. The CDR3 DNA reads TGTGCCAGCAGCTCCCGGACAGATGGAAACACCATATATTTT.

The J gene is TRBJ2-6, the V gene TRBV28; D uncertain. CDR3 length equals 11 residues. V lost 8 bases, J lost 10 bases, and 9 bases lay in between. Per germline, CDR1 MDHEN and CDR2 SYDVKM. CDR3 DNA: TGTGCCAGCTTTGGGCAAAACGTCCTGACTTTC. It yields the protein CASFGQNVLTF.

The CDR3 loop reads CASSSYTGQSYGYTF. The CDR3 DNA is TGTGCCAGCAGCTCCTACACGGGACAGAGCTATGGCTACACCTTC. This chain uses TRBV7-2 with TRBJ1-2; 7 nucleotides match TRBD1. Trimming cost V 4 bases and J 4 bases; bases outside gene matches: 9. The CDR3 spans 15 residues. Germline loops: CDR1 SGHTA, CDR2 FQGNSA. Complete variable domain (other parts from reference TRBV7-2 and TRBJ1-2): GAGVSQSPSNKVTEKGKDVELRCDPISGHTALYWYRQSLGQGLEFLIYFQGNSAPDKSGLPSDRFSAERTGGSVSTLTIQRTQQEDSAVYLCASSSYTGQSYGYTFGSGTRLTVV.

The chain combines TRBV5-4 with TRBJ2-3, with D maybe TRBD1 (6 bases). Germline-derived CDR1 and CDR2 are SGHNT and YYREEE (reference sequence). The CDR3 has 16 residues. The ends were cut back, 4 bases at V and 0 bases at J, with 15 bases in the middle. The CDR3 loop is CASSTAGGSSTDTQYF. CDR3 nucleotides: TGTGCCAGCAGCACCGCTGGGGGCTCTAGCACAGATACGCAGTATTTT.

V usage is TRBV4-2 and J usage is TRBJ2-6; D unresolved. Germline CDR1 is LGHNA and CDR2 is YNFKEQ. The ends were cut back, 0 bases at V and 0 bases at J, with 6 bases in the middle. The CDR3 extends over 16 amino acids. The CDR3 nucleotides read TGTGCCAGCAGCCAAGATCGTAACTCTGGGGCCAACGTCCTGACTTTC. It encodes CASSQDRNSGANVLTF.

The V gene is TRBV6-1, the J gene TRBJ1-5, with 7 bases fitting TRBD1. Germline CDR1 is MNHNS and CDR2 is SASEGT. This CDR3 is built from 15 residues. The CDR3 region is CAGSGTVYSNQPQHF. The CDR3 bases are TGTGCTGGCAGTGGGACAGTTTATAGCAATCAGCCCCAGCATTTT.

The table lists this clone with a count of one. This chain joins TRBV9 and TRBJ1-2; 8 bases agree with TRBD1. With V trimmed by 0 bases and J by 7 bases, 2 bases remained unmatched. The CDR3 has 13 residues. CDR1 and CDR2 from the germline V gene are SGDLS and YYNGEE. CDR3 region: CASSVAGGVGYTF. CDR3 coding DNA: TGTGCCAGCAGCGTAGCAGGGGGCGTTGGCTACACCTTC.

The chain uses TRBV2 and TRBJ2-2; 12 nucleotides match TRBD1. This CDR3 contains 18 residues. With V trimmed by 6 bases and J by 1 base, 9 bases remained unmatched. Germline V gene data show CDR1 as SNHLY and CDR2 as FYNNEI. The CDR3 region is CASRLSGTGGGNTGELFF. For the CDR3, the DNA is TGTGCCAGCAGATTGTCCGGGACAGGGGGCGGGAACACCGGGGAGCTGTTTTTT.

The V call is TRBV11-2, the J call TRBJ2-3; D remains ambiguous. Germline loops: CDR1 SGHAT, CDR2 FQNNGV. Trimming removed 6 bases at V and 3 bases at J, with 7 bases between. The CDR3 has 12 residues. The CDR3 DNA reads as TGTGCCAGCAGATCCCTAACAGATACGCAGTATTTT. This gives the protein CASRSLTDTQYF.

The chain has TRBV2 and TRBJ1-6; perhaps TRBD1 as D (6 bases). The ends were cut back, 7 bases at V and 7 bases at J, with 20 bases in the middle. The CDR3 covers 16 residues. Germline CDR1 reads SNHLY; CDR2 reads FYNNEI. The DNA for the CDR3 is TGTGCCAGCAAAGATCCCGCAGGGGTTAGCAATTCACCCCTCCACTTT. It yields the protein CASKDPAGVSNSPLHF. The full variable domain, rest sourced from reference TRBV2 and TRBJ1-6, is EPEVTQTPSHQVTQMGQEVILRCVPISNHLYFYWYRQILGQKVEFLVSFYNNEISEKSEIFDDQFSVERPDGSNFTLKIRSTKLEDSAMYFCASKDPAGVSNSPLHFGNGTRLTVT.

This clone has a single count. This chain connects TRBV2 to TRBJ1-6; 8 bases agree with TRBD1. In germline, CDR1 is SNHLY, CDR2 FYNNEI. The trim removed 8 bases at V and 10 bases at J, leaving 16 bases unmatched. This CDR3 contains 16 residues. The CDR3 DNA is TGTGCCAGCGGTTTTGGAAGGACAGGGCAAGGATCACCCCTCCACTTT. Amino acids: CASGFGRTGQGSPLHF.

The chain has TRBV6-5 and TRBJ2-3; possible D gene TRBD1, 6 bases. The CDR3 contains 16 residues. Trimming pared 4 bases from V and 5 bases from J, leaving 19 bases between. CDR1 and CDR2 from the germline V gene are MNHEY and SVGAGI. The CDR3 bases are TGTGCCAGCAGTTCCAACAGGGCTGTAGGGTTAGATACGCAGTATTTT. The encoded protein is CASSSNRAVGLDTQYF.

This clone was seen once. The CDR3 here is CASKGTGLAEQYF. The CDR3 bases are TGTGCCAGCAAAGGTACAGGGCTGGCCGAGCAGTACTTC. The V gene is TRBV6-1, the J gene TRBJ2-7; D is possibly TRBD1 (6 bases). Trimming shortened V by 7 bases and J by 6 bases, and 16 bases separated the two germline ends. The CDR3 runs to 13 residues. Germline CDR1 and CDR2: MNHNS and SASEGT.

V usage is TRBV29-1 and J usage is TRBJ2-2; D call uncertain. The germline V gene has CDR1 SQVTM and CDR2 ANQGSEA. The CDR3 has 12 residues. The V and J ends lost 3 bases and 6 bases respectively, with 8 bases between them. CDR3 nucleotides: TGCAGCGTTGAGTTGAGCCCCGGGGAGCTGTTTTTT. Translation: CSVELSPGELFF.

The genes are TRBV6-1 and TRBJ2-5; D is uncertain. Trimming left V 6 bases short and J 5 bases short, with 13 bases between. Per the germline V gene, CDR1 is MNHNS and CDR2 is SASEGT. The CDR3 runs to 13 residues. The CDR3 protein is CASRTHVLETQYF. Written as DNA, the CDR3 is TGTGCCAGCAGGACACATGTCTTGGAGACCCAGTACTTC.

The chain links TRBV2 to TRBJ1-4; possible D gene TRBD1, 5 bases. This CDR3 spans 17 amino acids. Germline V gives CDR1 SNHLY, CDR2 FYNNEI. With 4 bases removed from V and 0 bases from J, the gap between germline ends came to 15 bases. As DNA, the CDR3 is TGTGCCAGCAGTGCCTACTCAGGGCTCACAACTAATGAAAAACTGTTTTTT. Translation gives CASSAYSGLTTNEKLFF.

The chain joins TRBV6-5 to TRBJ2-7; 9 bases align to TRBD1. The CDR3 totals 14 residues. V shed 0 bases and J 5 bases; nucleotides not matched to a gene: 2. Germline CDR1 is MNHEY and CDR2 is SVGAGI. CDR3 loop: CASSYSGQGNEQYF. In DNA form, the CDR3 reads TGTGCCAGCAGTTACTCGGGACAGGGAAACGAGCAGTACTTC.

The V gene is TRBV19, the J gene TRBJ2-1; 8 nucleotides match TRBD1. Germline V gene data show CDR1 as LNHDA and CDR2 as SQIVND (reference sequence). This CDR3 contains 15 residues. V gave up 3 bases and J gave up 6 bases; unmatched junction bases: 7. The CDR3: CASSMGRGPGNEQFF. DNA of the CDR3: TGTGCCAGTAGTATGGGCAGGGGGCCCGGCAATGAGCAGTTCTTC.

This chain connects TRBV18 to TRBJ1-1; weak D call: TRBD1 (5 bases). The CDR3 extends over 15 amino acids. Looked up from germline, CDR1 is KGHSH and CDR2 is LQKENI. With 6 bases removed from V and 2 bases from J, the gap between germline ends came to 16 bases. The CDR3, as DNA: TGTGCCAGCTCCGAAATGGGGGGGGGAAACACTGAAGCTTTCTTT. It is translated as CASSEMGGGNTEAFF.

The chain recombines TRBV29-1 with TRBJ1-2; D not certain. V lost 8 bases and J lost 4, with 14 bases in between. From germline, CDR1 is SQVTM and CDR2 ANQGSEA. This CDR3 contains 12 residues. For the CDR3, the DNA is TGCAGCTCTACCGAGGGAGGCTATGGCTACACCTTC. Translation: CSSTEGGYGYTF.